These 13 T cell receptor beta chains were all obtained from the same sample, sequenced in a study of control samples from healthy donors and cancer patients. Measured with immunoSEQ multiplex PCR; TCRdb has only the in-frame clones, and not every one. Among under 150,000 clones listed, about 87% were seen once. Material: blood. These TCRs come from a man aged 35-49 years in good health.

The chain joins TRBV18 to TRBJ1-3; tentatively, D is TRBD1 (6 bases). The CDR3 has 16 residues. V lost 0 bases to trimming and J lost 0 bases, with 9 bases between them. Germline lookup yields CDR1 KGHSH and CDR2 LQKENI. The CDR3 DNA reads as TGTGCCAGCTCACCACCTGGACAGCGCTCTGGAAACACCATATATTTT. As protein: CASSPPGQRSGNTIYF.

The V gene is TRBV15, the J gene TRBJ2-3; TRBD2 matches 11 bases. Trimming removed 6 bases from V and 5 bases from J; junction bases left unmatched: 7. The CDR3 is made up of 15 amino acids. Germline loops: CDR1 LNHNV, CDR2 YYDKDF (reference sequence). For the CDR3, the DNA is TGTGCCACCAGAACCGGGACTAGCGGTGTAGATACGCAGTATTTT. Its translation: CATRTGTSGVDTQYF.

V and J are TRBV6-6 and TRBJ2-2, with D tentatively TRBD1 (6 bases). The CDR3 is 14 amino acids. Trimming took 7 bases from V and 5 from J, leaving 14 bases between them. Per germline, CDR1 MNHNY and CDR2 SVGAGI (reference sequence). The chain's CDR3 is CASITVQGTGELFF. CDR3 sequence (DNA): TGTGCCAGCATTACGGTCCAGGGGACCGGGGAGCTGTTTTTT.

This sequence joins TRBV13 and TRBJ2-7, with D possibly being TRBD1 (5 bases). CDR1 is PRHDT, CDR2 FYEKMQ, per germline (reference sequence). This CDR3 comprises 14 residues. V dropped 0 bases and J dropped 3 bases, with 9 bases sitting between them. CDR3 in DNA: TGTGCCAGCAGCTTAGGCCTCAGGGTCTACGAGCAGTACTTC. Translation gives CASSLGLRVYEQYF. The full variable domain, completed using reference TRBV13 and TRBJ2-7, is AAGVIQSPRHLIKEKRETATLKCYPIPRHDTVYWYQQGPGQDPQFLISFYEKMQSDKGSIPDRFSAQQFSDYHSELNMSSLELGDSALYFCASSLGLRVYEQYFGPGTRLTVT.

The sample holds a few counts of this clone. V usage is TRBV3-1 (or the pseudogene TRBV3-2) and J usage is TRBJ2-7; 8 nucleotides align to TRBD1. The CDR3 is 14 residues long. The germline V gene encodes CDR1 LGHDT and CDR2 YNNKEL (reference sequence). J was trimmed by 2 bases and V by 4 bases; bases with no gene match: 4. The CDR3: CASSPGTGPYEQYF. The DNA of the CDR3 is TGTGCCAGCAGCCCTGGGACAGGTCCCTACGAGCAGTACTTC.

This clone has a single count. The chain uses TRBV5-6 and TRBJ1-6; the match to TRBD1 covers 8 bases. The CDR3 is made up of 14 amino acids. The trim removed 0 bases at V and 7 bases at J, leaving 0 bases unmatched. Germline V gene data show CDR1 as SGHDT and CDR2 as YYEEEE. CDR3 coding DNA: TGTGCCAGCAGCTTGGGACAGGGGAATTCACCCCTCCACTTT. Amino acids: CASSLGQGNSPLHF.

This clone was seen a few times. The chain joins TRBV7-8 to TRBJ2-3; no firm D call. Germline V gene lookup returns CDR1 SGHVS and CDR2 FQNEAQ. V gave up 3 bases and J gave up 2 bases, with 6 bases separating them. The CDR3 is 13 residues long. The CDR3 loop is CASSFGYTDTQYF. The CDR3, as DNA: TGTGCCAGCAGCTTCGGGTACACAGATACGCAGTATTTT.

The chain has TRBV29-1 and TRBJ1-4, with TRBD1 as a possible D gene (5 bases). V was trimmed by 7 bases and J by 0 bases, leaving 9 bases between them. This CDR3 is 13 amino acids long. CDR1 is SQVTM and CDR2 is ANQGSEA in the germline V gene. As DNA, the CDR3 is TGCAGCGCGGGGGGGACAACTAATGAAAAACTGTTTTTT. It yields the protein CSAGGTTNEKLFF.

V usage is TRBV5-4 and J usage is TRBJ1-2; TRBD1 aligns across 10 bases. The V gene's germline CDR1 is SGHNT and CDR2 YYREEE (reference sequence). CDR3 size: 14 residues. V gave up 4 bases and J gave up 3 bases; unmatched junction bases: 3. In nucleotides, the CDR3 is TGTGCCAGCAGCGGGACAGGGGACGACTATGGCTACACCTTC. Its protein is CASSGTGDDYGYTF.

The V and J genes are TRBV18 and TRBJ1-5; D not resolved. The ends were cut back, 5 bases at V and 4 bases at J, with 9 bases in the middle. The CDR3 contains 13 residues. Germline-derived CDR1 and CDR2 are KGHSH and LQKENI. The CDR3 nucleotides read TGTGCCAGCTCATCAGTAGATAATCAGCCCCAGCATTTT. Residues: CASSSVDNQPQHF.

The chain links TRBV19 to TRBJ1-1; TRBD1 might be the D (5 bases). The CDR3 loop spans 14 amino acids. Germline V gives CDR1 LNHDA, CDR2 SQIVND (reference sequence). V shed 5 bases and J shed 1 base, with 11 bases lying between them. The CDR3 loop is CASSPGRTNTEAFF. The DNA for the CDR3 is TGTGCCAGTAGTCCGGGACGGACGAACACTGAAGCTTTCTTT. Full variable domain (rest looked up from reference TRBV19 and TRBJ1-1): DGGITQSPKYLFRKEGQNVTLSCEQNLNHDAMYWYRQDPGQGLRLIYYSQIVNDFQKGDIAEGYSVSREKKESFPLTVTSAQKNPTAFYLCASSPGRTNTEAFFGQGTRLTVV.

V gene TRBV30 combines with J gene TRBJ2-7; the match to TRBD2 covers 9 bases. The V gene end was trimmed by 4 bases and the J gene end by 4 bases; junction bases not matched to a gene: 5. The CDR3 totals 13 residues. CDR1 and CDR2 from the germline V gene are GTSNPN and SVGIG (reference sequence). The CDR3 DNA follows: TGTGCCTGGAAATTAGCGGGGGTATACGAGCAGTACTTC. Encoded protein: CAWKLAGVYEQYF.

This chain connects TRBV2 to TRBJ1-6; 7 nucleotides align to TRBD1. The V gene's germline CDR1 is SNHLY and CDR2 FYNNEI. The J segment lost 14 bases and the V segment lost 3 bases, leaving 4 bases of the junction unmatched. The CDR3 runs 12 residues. The DNA for the CDR3 is TGTGCCAGCAGTGACGACAGGGTCACCCTCCACTTT. The encoded protein is CASSDDRVTLHF. Complete variable domain (other parts from reference TRBV2 and TRBJ1-6): EPEVTQTPSHQVTQMGQEVILRCVPISNHLYFYWYRQILGQKVEFLVSFYNNEISEKSEIFDDQFSVERPDGSNFTLKIRSTKLEDSAMYFCASSDDRVTLHFGNGTRLTVT.